The next 11 T cell receptor beta chains were all read from a single sample in a study of CD8 T cells in Susac syndrome. Random hexamers primed reverse transcription of about 0.5 to 1 ug RNA. TCRdb independently ran MiXCR on the immunoSEQ multiplex PCR reads; one entry per CDR3 protein. Among 100,000 to 150,000 distinct CDR3 sequences listed, roughly 94% were seen once. Sequenced input: CD8+ T cells from PBMCs. The receptor set was obtained from a human donor with Susac syndrome.

The chain combines TRBV19 with TRBJ2-1; D not resolved. V was cut by 6 bases and J by 7 bases, with 13 bases left in between. This CDR3 has 13 residues. Germline CDR1 and CDR2: LNHDA and SQIVND (reference sequence). CDR3 residues: CASSMGARNEQFF. The CDR3, as DNA: TGTGCCAGTAGCATGGGTGCTAGAAATGAGCAGTTCTTC.

The rearrangement joins TRBV5-1 to TRBJ2-1; D may be TRBD1 (7 bases). The V and J ends lost 0 bases and 4 bases respectively, with 20 bases between them. Germline assignment: CDR1 SGHRS and CDR2 YFSETQ. This CDR3 is 18 amino acids long. The CDR3 spells CASSLGPLAGQQYNEQFF. As DNA, the CDR3 is TGCGCCAGCAGCTTGGGACCCTTGGCGGGACAGCAATACAATGAGCAGTTCTTC.

The chain links TRBV29-1 to TRBJ2-7, with 7 bases matching TRBD1. The CDR3 contains 15 residues. The trim removed 0 bases at V and 3 bases at J, leaving 8 bases unmatched. Germline CDR1 is SQVTM and CDR2 is ANQGSEA. The CDR3 nucleotides read TGCAGCGTTGAAGATGCCTCGACAGGGAACTACGAGCAGTACTTC. This gives the protein CSVEDASTGNYEQYF.

The genes are TRBV11-2 and TRBJ2-1, with 9 bases aligning to TRBD1. CDR3 size: 16 residues. Per the germline V gene, CDR1 is SGHAT and CDR2 is FQNNGV. With 4 bases clipped from V and 5 bases from J, the junction kept 9 bases outside the gene matches. CDR3 nucleotides: TGTGCCAGCAGCTCTCTAGACAGGGGGGATGACAATGAGCAGTTCTTC. Translated, it gives CASSSLDRGDDNEQFF.

For the CDR3, the DNA is TGTGCCTGGCGGACAGCGTATGGCTACACCTTC. This codes for CAWRTAYGYTF. The chain has TRBV30 and TRBJ1-2; D may be TRBD1 (6 bases). V lost 5 bases and J 5 bases, leaving 9 bases between the germline ends. CDR3 length equals 11 residues. Per germline, CDR1 GTSNPN and CDR2 SVGIG (reference sequence).

This rearrangement joins TRBV6-5 to TRBJ1-1, with D uncertain. Germline V lookup: CDR1 MNHEY, CDR2 SVGAGI. V shed 0 bases and J shed 4 bases, with 12 bases lying between them. CDR3 length: 15 amino acids. Here the CDR3 reads CASSYSTGEGTEAFF. CDR3 DNA sequence: TGTGCCAGCAGTTACTCAACGGGAGAAGGCACTGAAGCTTTCTTT.

CDR3 in DNA: TGCAGCGTTGAAGTTAAACACCCGTACCAAGAGACCCAGTACTTC. Translated, it gives CSVEVKHPYQETQYF. The V and J genes are TRBV29-1 and TRBJ2-5; D remains unclear. This CDR3 comprises 15 residues. CDR1 SQVTM and CDR2 ANQGSEA come from the germline V gene. Trimming pared 1 base from V and 0 bases from J, leaving 12 bases between.

The V call is TRBV3-1, the J call TRBJ2-5; 8 nucleotides line up with TRBD2. V lost 1 base, J lost 2 bases, and 12 bases stayed unmatched. CDR3 length equals 18 residues. The germline V gene has CDR1 LGHDT and CDR2 YNNKEL (reference sequence). The CDR3 loop reads CASSQVRAGDRPQETQYF. The CDR3 region has the DNA TGTGCCAGCAGCCAAGTGAGAGCGGGGGACCGCCCACAAGAGACCCAGTACTTC.

The V call is TRBV20-1, the J call TRBJ1-3; the D gene is possibly TRBD1 (6 bases). Trimming pared 6 bases from V and 0 bases from J, leaving 12 bases between. The CDR3 covers 14 residues. In germline, CDR1 is DFQATT, CDR2 SNEGSKA (reference sequence). CDR3 region: CSAQDSNSGNTIYF. In nucleotides, the CDR3 is TGCAGTGCCCAGGACAGTAACTCTGGAAACACCATATATTTT.

This chain connects TRBV7-8 to TRBJ2-3; unclear D gene. V lost 2 bases, J lost 4 bases, and 19 bases lay in between. The germline CDR1 and CDR2 sequences are SGHVS and FQNEAQ. CDR3 size: 17 residues. CDR3 nucleotide sequence: TGTGCCAGCAGCTTAAAAGCGCTGATAACGGGCCCAGATACGCAGTATTTT. Its translation is CASSLKALITGPDTQYF.

The chain joins TRBV12-3 or TRBV12-4 to TRBJ1-2, with unresolved D. Trimming took 3 bases from V and 2 from J, leaving 10 bases between them. This CDR3 has 14 amino acids. CDR3 DNA sequence: TGTGCCAGCAGTTTTGGGCAGACCAACTATGGCTACACCTTC. The encoded protein is CASSFGQTNYGYTF.